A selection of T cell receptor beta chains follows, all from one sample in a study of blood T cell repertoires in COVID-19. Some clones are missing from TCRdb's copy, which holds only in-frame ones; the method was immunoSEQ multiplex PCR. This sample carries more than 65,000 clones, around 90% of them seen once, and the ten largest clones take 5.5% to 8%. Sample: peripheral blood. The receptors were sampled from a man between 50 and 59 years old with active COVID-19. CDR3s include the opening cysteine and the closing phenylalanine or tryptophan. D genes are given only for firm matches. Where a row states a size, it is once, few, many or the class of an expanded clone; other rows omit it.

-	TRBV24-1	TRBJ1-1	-	TGTGCCACCAGTCAGGGCCGCCTGAACACTGAAGCTTTCTTT	CATSQGRLNTEAFF
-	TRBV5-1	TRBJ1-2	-	TGCGCCAGCAGTCCCATCCCTGAGGGAAACTATGGCTACACCTTC	CASSPIPEGNYGYTF
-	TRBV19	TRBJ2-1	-	TGTGCCAGTAGTGTTGGGGACTTTGGTAATGAGCAGTTCTTC	CASSVGDFGNEQFF
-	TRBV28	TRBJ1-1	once	TGTGCCAGCAGTCCCCTGAAACAGGGGAACACTGAAGCTTTCTTT	CASSPLKQGNTEAFF
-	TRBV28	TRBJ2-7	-	TGTGCCAGCAGTTTTTTCGCGGAACCTACGAACGAGCAGTACTTC	CASSFFAEPTNEQYF
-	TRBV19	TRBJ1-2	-	TGTGCCAGCACCTACGGGGGGAGCTATGGCTACACCTTC	CASTYGGSYGYTF
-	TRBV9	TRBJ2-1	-	TGTGCCAGCAGCGTAGTCGGTTTTGAGGACAATGAGCAGTTCTTC	CASSVVGFEDNEQFF
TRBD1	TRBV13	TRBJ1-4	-	TGTGCCAGCAGCTCAAAAGTGGGACAGGGGCAAAAACTGTTTTTT	CASSSKVGQGQKLFF
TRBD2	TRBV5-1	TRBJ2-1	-	TGCGCCAGCAGATCCGGGACTAGTACGAATCATGAGCAGTTCTTC	CASRSGTSTNHEQFF
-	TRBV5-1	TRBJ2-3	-	TGCGCCAGCAGCACCACAGGGGGGAGGGGAGATACGCAGTATTTT	CASSTTGGRGDTQYF
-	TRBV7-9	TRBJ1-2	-	TGTGCCAGCAGCTTAGGTCCAGGGGGCTACACCTTC	CASSLGPGGYTF
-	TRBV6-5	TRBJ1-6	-	TGTGCCAGCAGTTACGAGGGCATTCATAATTCACCCCTCCACTTT	CASSYEGIHNSPLHF
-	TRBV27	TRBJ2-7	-	TGTGCCAGCAGTTTAGCAGGGGACTACGAGCAGTACTTC	CASSLAGDYEQYF
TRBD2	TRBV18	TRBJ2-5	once	TGTGCCAGCTCACCACCTTCACTAGCGGGAGGCGAGACCCAGTACTTC	CASSPPSLAGGETQYF
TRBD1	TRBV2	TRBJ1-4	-	TGTGCCAGCAGTCCTCACGAGACAGGGGTGGGAGAAAAACTGTTTTTT	CASSPHETGVGEKLFF
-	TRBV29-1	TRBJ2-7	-	TGCAGCGTTGAAAACACAACAAACTACGAGCAGTACTTC	CSVENTTNYEQYF
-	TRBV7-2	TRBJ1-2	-	TGTGCCAGCAGTCCAGGGCATGGCTACACCTTC	CASSPGHGYTF
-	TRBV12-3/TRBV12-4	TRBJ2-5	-	TGTGCCAGCAGCCCACAAGAGACCCAGTACTTC	CASSPQETQYF
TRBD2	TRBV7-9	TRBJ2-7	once	TGTGCCAGCAGCGCCCACACGGGACTAATTCCCTACGAGCAGTACTTC	CASSAHTGLIPYEQYF
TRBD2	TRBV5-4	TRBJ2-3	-	TGTGCCAGCACACCGACTAGCGGGAGCGGGGGAGATACGCAGTATTTT	CASTPTSGSGGDTQYF
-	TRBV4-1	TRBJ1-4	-	TGCGCCAGCAGCCAAGGGGAGTCAGCAACTAATGAAAAACTGTTTTTT	CASSQGESATNEKLFF
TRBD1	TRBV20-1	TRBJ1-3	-	TGCAGTGCCAGTCCGGGACAGGGGTTTTCTGGAAACACCATATATTTT	CSASPGQGFSGNTIYF
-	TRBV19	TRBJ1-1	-	TGTGCCAGTAGTATCATTCGGGCAGCCGGAGGGAACACTGAAGCTTTCTTT	CASSIIRAAGGNTEAFF
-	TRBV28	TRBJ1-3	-	TGTGCCAGCAGAGATGGACAGATCTCTGGAAACACCATATATTTT	CASRDGQISGNTIYF
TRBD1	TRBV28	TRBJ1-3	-	TGTGCCAGCAGCTTACAGGGGTCTGGAAACACCATATATTTT	CASSLQGSGNTIYF
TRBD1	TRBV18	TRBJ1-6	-	TGTGCCAGCTCACCTGAGGGACAGGGTACACCCCTCCACTTT	CASSPEGQGTPLHF
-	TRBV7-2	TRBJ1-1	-	TGTGCCAGCAGCAAGACAGTGTCGAACACTGAAGCTTTCTTT	CASSKTVSNTEAFF
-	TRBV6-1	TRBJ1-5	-	TGTGCCAGCAGTGAAGCACGGGACACCTCCAATCAGCCCCAGCATTTT	CASSEARDTSNQPQHF
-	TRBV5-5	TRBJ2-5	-	TGTGCCAGCAGCTTGGAGACGGGGGGCCTTGAGACCCAGTACTTC	CASSLETGGLETQYF
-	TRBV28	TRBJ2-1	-	TGTGCCAGCAGTTTGAGTTACAATGAGCAGTTCTTC	CASSLSYNEQFF
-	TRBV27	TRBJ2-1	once	TGTGCCAGCGGAAAACAGGGAAGTAATGAGCAGTTCTTC	CASGKQGSNEQFF